The present entry profiles one T cell receptor (beta chain) with its context. What this receptor recognizes is not known. No base-level quality is on record; no much larger clone is a single base apart. This record comes from a study of post-analysis software for immune sequencing data (dated by TCRdb to between 2015 and 2017). Background for the entire study: Recorded disease courses included relapsing-remitting, secondary progressive and progressive-relapsing multiple sclerosis, with some patients lacking subtype annotation. Patient repertoires were compared against about a dozen previously published healthy control repertoires from donors aged about 6 to 27 years. A subset of samples was prepared in parallel using single-end sample barcoding, then pooled and co-amplified after Illumina adapter ligation. On the study overall, not on this receptor specifically: Strong co-clustering of samples prepared in the same batch was shown by direct clustering with F measure, prompting a batch-effect correction. The control group was slightly older than the multiple sclerosis patient group. Four to six TRBV segments, including TRBV5-6, TRBV5-1 and TRBV20-1, were significantly more frequent in patients than controls. Significantly lower normalized Chao1 diversity was found in multiple sclerosis patients than in controls, suggesting substantial peripheral T-cell clonal expansion.

Libraries came from PCR. TCRdb names Illumina HiSeq 2500 as the instrument used. To reduce PCR and sequencing biases, unique molecular identifiers were incorporated into the TCR beta cDNA libraries. Per 1 to 10 million input T cells, 500,000 or so cDNA molecules were obtained, such that each molecule approximated one T cell. The patient libraries were prepared and sequenced using the same protocol as the earlier healthy control dataset. Within a given batch, samples were prepared together, multiplexed and sequenced on the same HiSeq lane. The paper's processing steps were these. Raw barcoded reads were processed with MIGEC, discarding single-read molecular identifier groups before consensus assembly and CDR3 extraction. Clonotype tables were post-analysed with VDJtools, and diversity was normalized by down-sampling all datasets to the smallest sample size. To correct batch-related cross-sample contamination, repertoire overlap clustering matched CDR3 amino acid sequences but not nucleotide sequences. TCRdb took the public reads, trimmed them with fastp at Q25, ran MiXCR for clone calling and kept in-frame beta chains. Every distinct CDR3 protein forms one entry, paired with its most common genes and DNA. The V and J calls reflect TCRdb's pipeline rather than the authors' work. The sample table records about 380,000 distinct CDR3 sequences; around 37% of these occur just once. The biggest ten clones account for roughly 12% of the sample.

To demonstrate the VDJtools post-analysis software, the study profiled TCR beta repertoires from the peripheral blood of 13 young patients with multiple sclerosis. The multiple sclerosis patients were children and adolescents ranging in age from 6 to 15 years. CDR1 and CDR2, looked up from the germline V gene, are SGHAT and FQNNGV. Here V drops 5 bases and J drops 1 base, and the junction holds 4 bases not matched to any gene. The CDR3 runs 14 residues from the cysteine to the phenylalanine. Only the CDR3 portion is preserved as DNA: 42 bases, with reading frame beginning at the first base. The TCR was taken from a girl aged 10 to 17 with multiple sclerosis. The specimen sequenced was blood. The chain couples TRBV11-2 to TRBJ1-1, and TRBD1 aligns with 7 junction nucleotides. The CDR3 loop reads CASSRTGPNTEAFF. The nucleotide sequence reads TGTGCCAGCAGCCGGACAGGACCGAACACTGAAGCTTTCTTT.